A selection of T cell receptor beta chains follows, all from one sample in a study of cytomegalovirus exposure and HLA in healthy donors. Repertoires were generated with immunoSEQ multiplex PCR, while TCRdb's copy carries only in-frame clones and drops some. In the table there are 55,000 to 80,000 clones, about four fifths of which are singletons. Specimen: PBMCs. The source is a woman under 40 in good health and CMV-seronegative. Each CDR3 is given with its conserved first and last residue. D genes are given only for firm matches. Rows give clone size only sometimes, using once, few, many, or a class for an expanded clone.

>TRBV18|.|TRBD1|TRBJ1-4
CASSPGQDEKLFF
TGTGCCAGCTCACCAGGACAGGACGAAAAACTGTTTTTT
>TRBV29-1|.|.|TRBJ1-4
CSVGSGEYEKLFF
TGCAGCGTTGGGTCAGGGGAATACGAAAAACTGTTTTTT
>TRBV18|.|.|TRBJ1-1
CASFTQGTNTEAFF
TGTGCCAGCTTCACCCAGGGGACGAACACTGAAGCTTTCTTT
>TRBV18|.|TRBD1|TRBJ2-2
CASSRPGQGITGELFF
TGTGCCAGCTCCCGCCCGGGACAGGGGATCACCGGGGAGCTGTTTTTT
>TRBV7-4|few|TRBD1|TRBJ1-4
CASSCRQTGGRTPLATNEKLFF
TGTGCCAGCAGCTGCCGACAAACAGGGGGGCGCACTCCCCTTGCAACTAATGAAAAACTGTTTTTT
>TRBV27|.|TRBD1|TRBJ2-1
CASSLTSGQIYNEQFF
TGTGCCAGCAGCCTCACTTCGGGACAGATATACAATGAGCAGTTCTTC
>TRBV10-2|.|.|TRBJ2-3
CASSESRDTQYF
TGCGCCAGCAGTGAGTCGAGAGATACGCAGTATTTT
>TRBV29-1|few|TRBD1|TRBJ2-7
CSVSTGGTYEQYF
TGCAGCGTTAGTACAGGGGGCACCTACGAGCAGTACTTC
>TRBV5-6|.|TRBD2|TRBJ2-5
CASSSTSGRVLETQYF
TGTGCCAGCAGCTCGACTAGCGGGAGGGTGTTGGAGACCCAGTACTTC
>TRBV28|.|TRBD1|TRBJ1-2
CASSFDGGGLYGYTF
TGTGCCAGCTCGTTCGACGGAGGGGGCCTCTATGGCTACACCTTC
>TRBV5-4|few|.|TRBJ2-1
CASSLKRDNEQFF
TGTGCCAGCAGCTTGAAACGGGACAATGAGCAGTTCTTC
>TRBV9|.|.|TRBJ1-3
CASSVTGTTSGNTIYF
TGTGCCAGCAGCGTAACCGGGACAACCTCTGGAAACACCATATATTTT
>TRBV5-1|.|TRBD2|TRBJ2-1
CASGREEPEQFF
TGCGCCAGCGGCCGGGAGGAGCCTGAGCAGTTCTTC
>TRBV10-3|.|.|TRBJ1-1
CAIQKNRWNTEAFF
TGTGCCATCCAAAAGAACAGGTGGAACACTGAAGCTTTCTTT
>TRBV28|.|.|TRBJ1-4
CASSDPRATNEKLFF
TGTGCCAGCAGCGACCCCAGGGCAACTAATGAAAAACTGTTTTTT
>TRBV27|.|TRBD1|TRBJ1-5
CASSLGTGYNQPQHF
TGTGCCAGCAGTTTAGGGACAGGGTACAATCAGCCCCAGCATTTT
>TRBV11-2|.|.|TRBJ2-5
CASSFRETQYF
TGTGCCAGCAGCTTTAGAGAGACCCAGTACTTC
>TRBV10-3|.|.|TRBJ2-7
CAISEEQGYEQYF
TGTGCCATCAGTGAAGAACAGGGCTACGAGCAGTACTTC
>TRBV4-3|.|TRBD2|TRBJ2-1
CASSQDSLAPDNEQFF
TGCGCCAGCAGCCAAGATTCACTAGCGCCAGACAATGAGCAGTTCTTC
>TRBV9|few|TRBD1|TRBJ1-2
CASRQGVSNYGYTF
TGTGCCAGTCGACAGGGGGTATCTAACTATGGCTACACCTTC
>TRBV28|.|.|TRBJ1-1
CASSGPRVTEAFF
TGTGCCAGCAGTGGACCCAGGGTTACTGAAGCTTTCTTT
>TRBV27|.|.|TRBJ2-7
CASSLSSNLYEQYF
TGTGCCAGCAGTTTATCTAGTAATCTGTACGAGCAGTACTTC